The 7 T cell receptor beta chains in this list originate from one sample, sequenced in a study of graft-versus-host responses after intestinal transplantation. For these receptors, no antigen is known. Repertoires were generated with immunoSEQ multiplex PCR, while TCRdb's copy carries only in-frame clones and drops some. This sample yields 100,000 or so clones, of which roughly 87% are seen a single time; 0.9% to 1% belongs to the top ten. The source was unstimulated CD4+ T cells sorted from spleen or lymph node cells, collected before transplant. The receptors derive from a human donor who was the organ donor for an intestinal transplant.

The J gene is TRBJ2-5, the V gene TRBV5-4; 8 bases are shared with TRBD1. The assigned J gene may be wrong: the sequence end matches TRBJ2-7 better. The CDR3 totals 15 residues. Germline CDR1 reads SGHNT; CDR2 reads YYREEE (reference sequence). The CDR3 sequence: CASSLAPGQAYEQYF. The CDR3 DNA reads TGTGCCAGCAGCTTGGCTCCGGGACAGGCCTACGAGCAGTACTTC.

This chain joins TRBV10-3 and TRBJ1-1, with D perhaps matching TRBD1 (5 bases). The CDR3 runs to 14 residues. Germline-derived CDR1 and CDR2 are ENHRY and SYGVKD. V lost 4 bases, J lost 2 bases, and 11 bases lay in between. This chain's CDR3 is CAISVSQVNTEAFF. The CDR3 DNA is TGTGCCATCAGTGTGTCACAGGTCAACACTGAAGCTTTCTTT.

The rearrangement links TRBV7-9 to TRBJ2-7; 12 nucleotides agree with TRBD1. The CDR3 length is 16 residues. CDR1 is SEHNR and CDR2 is FQNEAQ in the germline V gene (reference sequence). V lost 3 bases, J lost 3 bases, and 6 bases stayed unmatched. CDR3 sequence reads: CASSLGTGGLYYEQYF. DNA for the CDR3: TGTGCCAGCAGCTTGGGGACAGGGGGCTTATACTACGAGCAGTACTTC.

This chain uses TRBV6-5 with TRBJ1-1; no clear D. Trimming stripped 6 bases from V and 5 bases from J, with 10 bases between. In germline, CDR1 is MNHEY, CDR2 SVGAGI. The CDR3 extends over 12 amino acids. The chain's CDR3 is CASRRAGTEAFF. The CDR3 nucleotides read TGTGCCAGCAGAAGGGCGGGAACTGAAGCTTTCTTT.

CDR3 residues: CASSRGQGNTDTQYF. For the CDR3, the DNA is TGCGCCAGCAGCCGTGGACAGGGGAACACAGATACGCAGTATTTT. The chain is built from TRBV4-1 and TRBJ2-3; 9 positions match TRBD1. This CDR3 has 15 residues. The trim removed 4 bases at V and 2 bases at J, leaving 4 bases unmatched. Germline loops: CDR1 MGHRA, CDR2 YSYEKL.

The V and J genes are TRBV18 and TRBJ1-1; D gene ambiguous. V was trimmed by 3 bases and J by 4 bases, leaving 12 bases between them. This CDR3 comprises 14 residues. Germline lookup yields CDR1 KGHSH and CDR2 LQKENI. CDR3 residues: CASSPWGGTTEAFF. CDR3 bases: TGTGCCAGCTCACCCTGGGGTGGCACCACTGAAGCTTTCTTT.

This chain uses TRBV28 with TRBJ1-6, with a possible D match to TRBD1 (5 bases). Germline CDR1 reads MDHEN; CDR2 reads SYDVKM. The V gene lost 6 bases and the J gene lost 5 bases, with 17 bases spanning the gap. The CDR3 covers 16 residues. The CDR3 nucleotides are TGTGCCAGCAGAGGGACGGACGGAAATAATAATTCACCCCTCCACTTT. Protein: CASRGTDGNNNSPLHF.